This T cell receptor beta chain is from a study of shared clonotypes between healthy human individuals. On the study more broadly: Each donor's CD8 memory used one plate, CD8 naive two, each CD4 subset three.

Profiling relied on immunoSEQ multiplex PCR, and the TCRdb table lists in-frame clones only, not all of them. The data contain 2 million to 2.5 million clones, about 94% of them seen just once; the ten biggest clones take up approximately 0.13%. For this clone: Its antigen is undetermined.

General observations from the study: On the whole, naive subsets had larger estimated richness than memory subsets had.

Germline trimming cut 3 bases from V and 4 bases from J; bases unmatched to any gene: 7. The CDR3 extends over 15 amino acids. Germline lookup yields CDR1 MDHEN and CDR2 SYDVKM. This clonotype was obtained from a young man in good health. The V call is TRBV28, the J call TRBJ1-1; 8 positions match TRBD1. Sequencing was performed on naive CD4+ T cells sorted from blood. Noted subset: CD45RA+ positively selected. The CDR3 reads CASSFGDRRGTEAFF. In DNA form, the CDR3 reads TGTGCCAGCAGTTTCGGGGACAGGAGGGGCACTGAAGCTTTCTTT.